The 15 T cell receptor beta chains below all came from one sample that was sequenced in a study of cytomegalovirus exposure and HLA in healthy donors. The PCR ran on 60 Vbeta and 13 Jbeta primers. Method: immunoSEQ multiplex PCR; TCRdb's copy keeps in-frame clones and lacks some. Altogether 130,000 or so clones are present, approximately 82% being singletons, with the ten largest covering less than 2%. The material sequenced was PBMCs. These receptors originate from a woman aged 40-49 years in good health and CMV-seronegative.

This clone was seen only a few times. The rearrangement uses TRBV6-1 and TRBJ2-7, with D uncertain. Germline assignment: CDR1 MNHNS and CDR2 SASEGT. CDR3 size: 12 residues. The V end lost 2 bases, the J end lost 7 bases, and 9 bases lay between the germline ends. CDR3 region: CASSESSYEQYF. CDR3 nucleotides: TGTGCCAGCAGTGAATCGTCGTATGAGCAGTACTTC.

CDR3: CASSLGPYNEQFF. CDR3 bases: TGTGCCAGCAGCTTAGGGCCCTACAATGAGCAGTTCTTC. V gene TRBV7-2 combines with J gene TRBJ2-1, with D unresolved. Trimming left V 1 base short and J 2 bases short, with 3 bases between. The CDR3 sequence is 13 residues long. The germline gives CDR1 SGHTA, CDR2 FQGNSA.

This chain's CDR3 is CATSRDRGRSQPQHF. Written as DNA, the CDR3 is TGTGCCACCAGCAGAGACAGGGGGCGAAGTCAGCCCCAGCATTTT. The V gene is TRBV15, the J gene TRBJ1-5; 8 bases map to TRBD1. Per the germline V gene, CDR1 is LNHNV and CDR2 is YYDKDF (reference sequence). J was trimmed by 6 bases and V by 0 bases; bases with no gene match: 4. The CDR3 has 15 amino acids.

The chain uses TRBV27 and TRBJ2-7; D perhaps matches TRBD1 (6 bases). There are 14 residues in the CDR3. Deletions cut 1 base from V and 6 bases from J, with 13 bases between. Germline V gene data show CDR1 as MNHEY and CDR2 as SMNVEV (reference sequence). The CDR3 loop reads CASSLLGRGGEQYF. Written as DNA, the CDR3 is TGTGCCAGCAGTTTATTGGGCAGGGGCGGCGAGCAGTACTTC.

Written as DNA, the CDR3 is TGCGCCAGCAGCTTGGCCGGGACACTCTCCTACGAGCAGTACTTC. This codes for CASSLAGTLSYEQYF. The V and J genes are TRBV5-1 and TRBJ2-7, with D possibly matching TRBD1 (6 bases). V gave up 0 bases and J gave up 0 bases, with 10 bases separating them. CDR1 is SGHRS and CDR2 is YFSETQ in the germline V gene. This CDR3 region has 15 residues.

This clone was seen more than once but under ten times. The CDR3 sequence: CASSQARDSRYGYTF. CDR3 sequence (DNA): TGCGCCAGCAGCCAAGCCCGGGACAGCCGCTATGGCTACACCTTC. This chain joins TRBV4-3 and TRBJ1-2, with 7 bases identical to TRBD1. CDR3 size: 15 residues. V shed 1 base, J shed 4 bases, and the junction held 6 bases outside the gene matches. Germline values: CDR1 LGHNA, CDR2 YSLEER.

This sequence joins TRBV4-3 and TRBJ2-1; 8 bases are a match to TRBD2. V shed 0 bases, J shed 7 bases, and the junction held 5 bases outside the gene matches. Germline V gene lookup returns CDR1 LGHNA and CDR2 YSLEER. CDR3 length: 15 amino acids. The CDR3 loop is CASSQDSGSWNEQFF. DNA of the CDR3: TGCGCCAGCAGCCAAGACAGCGGGAGCTGGAATGAGCAGTTCTTC.

This chain connects TRBV7-8 to TRBJ1-2; maybe TRBD1 (6 bases). The CDR3 covers 17 residues. Germline V CDR1 and CDR2: SGHVS, FQNEAQ. Trimming stripped 5 bases from V and 10 bases from J, with 29 bases between. This CDR3 reads CASSPHGAGAESMVYTF. CDR3 nucleotides: TGTGCCAGCAGCCCCCATGGCGCAGGGGCCGAATCTATGGTCTACACCTTC.

The gene calls are TRBV4-3 and TRBJ2-7, with 7 bases matching TRBD2. The V segment lost 2 bases and the J segment 7 bases; nucleotides outside the gene matches: 14. The germline V gene has CDR1 LGHNA and CDR2 YSLEER. The CDR3 consists of 16 residues. In DNA, the CDR3 is TGCGCCAGCAGCCAACAGTTTAGTTCGTCAGCGGGGGAGCAGTACTTC. It yields the protein CASSQQFSSSAGEQYF.

The V and J genes are TRBV9 and TRBJ2-7; 9 positions agree with TRBD1. Trimming at V came to 3 bases and at J to 6 bases, leaving 7 bases not matched to a gene. The CDR3 contains 14 residues. The germline V gene has CDR1 SGDLS and CDR2 YYNGEE. The CDR3 sequence: CASSEQGAFGEQYF. The CDR3 coding sequence is TGTGCCAGCAGCGAACAGGGGGCCTTCGGCGAGCAGTACTTC.

This chain connects TRBV7-8 to TRBJ1-5; 7 bases are a match to TRBD1. Germline V CDR1 and CDR2: SGHVS, FQNEAQ. The CDR3 is 13 residues long. The V and J ends lost 4 bases and 6 bases, in that order; junction bases with no gene match: 3. The CDR3 region is CASSSDRAQPQHF. CDR3 DNA sequence: TGTGCCAGCAGCTCAGACAGGGCTCAGCCCCAGCATTTT.

The CDR3 loop reads CAISEEMGSTGELFF. In DNA form, the CDR3 reads TGTGCCATCAGTGAGGAAATGGGGAGTACCGGGGAGCTGTTTTTT. This sequence joins TRBV10-3 and TRBJ2-2; TRBD2 might be the D (5 bases). The CDR3 extends over 15 amino acids. CDR1 and CDR2 from the germline V gene are ENHRY and SYGVKD. Trimming pared 2 bases from V and 5 bases from J, leaving 12 bases between.

The chain recombines TRBV6-8 with TRBJ1-2; 7 bases agree with TRBD1. The length of the CDR3 is 12 residues. Germline-derived CDR1 and CDR2 are MNHGY and SAAAGT. V was pared by 9 bases and J by 8 bases, with 9 bases of the junction left unmatched. The CDR3 DNA reads TGTGCCAGGGGACAGTTGCTATGGGGCTACACCTTC. Its protein product is CARGQLLWGYTF.

This clone was observed a single time. The chain recombines TRBV4-2 with TRBJ1-3; D unclear. The CDR3 is made up of 14 amino acids. Per germline, CDR1 LGHNA and CDR2 YNFKEQ. Trimming removed 6 bases from V and 4 bases from J, with 13 bases in between. As DNA, the CDR3 is TGTGCCAGCAGTTCTCTCGAGAAAGGAAACACCATATATTTT. It translates to CASSSLEKGNTIYF.

This chain uses TRBV11-2 with TRBJ1-5; weak D call: TRBD1 (6 bases). The CDR3 extends over 14 amino acids. The germline CDR1 and CDR2 sequences are SGHAT and FQNNGV. V was shortened by 2 bases and J by 4 bases, with 9 bases between the two germline ends. CDR3 sequence (DNA): TGTGCCAGCAGCTTACAACAGGGTAATCAGCCCCAGCATTTT. Translating gives CASSLQQGNQPQHF.